These T cell receptor beta chains were read from a single sample in a study of blood T cell repertoires in COVID-19. Assay used: immunoSEQ multiplex PCR; TCRdb lists only in-frame clones, some missing. The sample includes about 260,000 clones, around 89% of them seen just once. Sequencing was performed on peripheral blood. The receptors derive from a man in his sixties who had recovered from COVID-19. Each CDR3 is given with its conserved first and last residue. Fields, in order: D gene, V gene, J gene, clone size, CDR3 protein, CDR3 DNA. A D gene is named only where the DNA matches it firmly. Only some rows state a clone size, as once, few, many or a class for expanded clones.

NA,TRBV18,TRBJ1-3,NA,CASSPTWETSGNTIYF,TGTGCCAGCTCACCGACCTGGGAGACCTCTGGAAACACCATATATTTT
TRBD1,TRBV27,TRBJ2-3,NA,CASSLITGGTDTQYF,TGTGCCAGCAGCCTAATAACAGGGGGCACAGATACGCAGTATTTT
TRBD1,TRBV7-2,TRBJ1-3,NA,CASSLRTGGYGNTIYF,TGTGCCAGCAGCCTCCGGACAGGGGGCTATGGAAACACCATATATTTT
NA,TRBV7-2,TRBJ1-2,NA,CASSEDDSRGYTF,TGTGCCAGCAGCGAAGACGACAGTCGCGGCTACACCTTC
NA,TRBV11-3,TRBJ2-5,once,CASSAGETQYF,TGTGCCAGCAGCGCAGGGGAGACCCAGTACTTC
NA,TRBV29-1,TRBJ2-3,once,CSVARDTNTDTQYF,TGCAGCGTTGCCCGGGACACGAACACAGATACGCAGTATTTT
TRBD1,TRBV27,TRBJ1-6,NA,CASSLGQGANSPLHF,TGTGCCAGCAGTTTAGGACAGGGGGCAAATTCACCCCTCCACTTT
NA,TRBV18,TRBJ1-1,NA,CASSPPDSNGEAFF,TGTGCCAGCTCACCTCCGGACAGTAACGGTGAAGCTTTCTTT
TRBD1,TRBV14,TRBJ1-1,NA,CASSRRTGYGTEAFF,TGTGCCAGCAGCCGCCGGACAGGGTATGGGACTGAAGCTTTCTTT
NA,TRBV10-3,TRBJ1-2,NA,CAISDAGQYGYTF,TGTGCCATCAGTGACGCAGGACAGTATGGCTACACCTTC
NA,TRBV6-2/TRBV6-3,TRBJ2-4,NA,CASSETPTLAKNIQYF,TGTGCCAGCAGCGAGACTCCGACCTTAGCCAAAAACATTCAGTACTTC
TRBD1,TRBV11-2,TRBJ2-1,NA,CASSLGPGQGPNNEQFF,TGTGCCAGCAGCTTAGGGCCCGGACAGGGCCCGAACAATGAGCAGTTCTTC
TRBD1,TRBV29-1,TRBJ2-7,NA,CSVEQGDEQYF,TGCAGCGTTGAACAGGGGGACGAGCAGTACTTC
TRBD1,TRBV5-1,TRBJ1-2,NA,CASSLGTGANYGYTF,TGCGCCAGCAGCTTGGGGACAGGGGCTAACTATGGCTACACCTTC
NA,TRBV19,TRBJ1-2,NA,CASSISGELRGYTF,TGTGCCAGTAGTATAAGCGGGGAGCTGCGTGGCTACACCTTC
NA,TRBV6-4,TRBJ2-2,NA,CASSAEPGLNTGELFF,TGTGCCAGCAGTGCCGAGCCGGGACTGAACACCGGGGAGCTGTTTTTT
TRBD1,TRBV4-1,TRBJ2-7,NA,CASSYQTGNTYEQYF,TGCGCCAGCAGCTACCAGACAGGGAACACCTACGAGCAGTACTTC
NA,TRBV4-1,TRBJ1-4,NA,CASSPLRLSTNEKLFF,TGCGCCAGCAGCCCGCTACGCCTATCAACTAATGAAAAACTGTTTTTT
TRBD1,TRBV5-4,TRBJ2-7,NA,CASSLGGQGAPNEQYF,TGTGCCAGCAGCTTGGGGGGACAGGGGGCGCCTAACGAGCAGTACTTC
TRBD2,TRBV5-4,TRBJ2-3,NA,CASSTISGGAGDTQYF,TGTGCCAGCAGCACCATTAGCGGGGGGGCCGGAGATACGCAGTATTTT
TRBD2,TRBV7-2,TRBJ2-7,once,CASSLLAGLTGGPYEQYF,TGTGCCAGCAGCTTATTAGCGGGGCTAACGGGGGGCCCCTACGAGCAGTACTTC
NA,TRBV5-5,TRBJ1-2,NA,CASSLSSGRNYGYTF,TGTGCCAGCAGCTTGTCATCAGGGAGGAACTATGGCTACACCTTC
NA,TRBV7-6,TRBJ2-1,NA,CASSLATGEQFF,TGTGCCAGCAGCTTAGCTACAGGGGAGCAGTTCTTC
NA,TRBV3-1/TRBV3-2,TRBJ2-1,NA,CASSYAGPFGDEQFF,TGTGCCAGCTCATATGCGGGGCCCTTTGGTGATGAGCAGTTCTTC
NA,TRBV28,TRBJ2-5,NA,CASSGGDTRYQETQYF,TGTGCCAGCAGTGGGGGGGACACCCGGTACCAAGAGACCCAGTACTTC
TRBD1,TRBV18,TRBJ2-5,NA,CASSPRDRVKETQYF,TGTGCCAGCTCACCACGGGACAGGGTCAAAGAGACCCAGTACTTC
NA,TRBV9,TRBJ2-1,NA,CASSVGGSYNEQFF,TGTGCCAGCAGCGTAGGTGGTAGCTACAATGAGCAGTTCTTC
NA,TRBV5-1,TRBJ2-7,NA,CASGFTTGQEQYF,TGCGCCAGCGGTTTTACAACAGGGCAGGAGCAGTACTTC
NA,TRBV5-4,TRBJ2-5,once,CASSADSLETQYF,TGTGCCAGCAGCGCGGACTCGTTAGAGACCCAGTACTTC
TRBD1,TRBV25-1,TRBJ1-6,NA,CASSASPGQGPLHF,TGTGCCAGCAGTGCTTCCCCGGGACAGGGGCCCCTCCACTTT
NA,TRBV4-2,TRBJ1-1,once,CASSQEVGGTEAFF,TGTGCCAGCAGCCAAGAAGTGGGGGGCACTGAAGCTTTCTTT
NA,TRBV3-1/TRBV3-2,TRBJ2-1,NA,CASGTSNPYNEQFF,TGTGCCAGCGGAACTAGCAATCCCTACAATGAGCAGTTCTTC
NA,TRBV5-1,TRBJ1-2,few,CASSLDTTNYGYTF,TGCGCCAGCAGCTTGGACACTACTAACTATGGCTACACCTTC
NA,TRBV3-1/TRBV3-2,TRBJ2-7,NA,CASSQDLGLYF,TGTGCCAGCAGCCAAGATCTTGGCCTGTACTTC
TRBD2,TRBV6-4,TRBJ2-1,NA,CASSEASGGNNEQFF,TGTGCCAGCAGTGAAGCGAGCGGGGGGAACAATGAGCAGTTCTTC
TRBD1,TRBV11-2,TRBJ2-5,NA,CASSVPGTVMQETQYF,TGTGCCAGCAGCGTCCCCGGGACAGTGATGCAAGAGACCCAGTACTTC
NA,TRBV19,TRBJ2-2,once,CASSIGGDTQNTGELFF,TGTGCCAGTAGTATCGGAGGGGATACTCAAAACACCGGGGAGCTGTTTTTT
NA,TRBV5-8,TRBJ2-7,NA,CASGLRGFTYEQYF,TGTGCCAGCGGGCTCAGGGGTTTCACCTACGAGCAGTACTTC
TRBD2,TRBV3-1/TRBV3-2,TRBJ2-2,NA,CASSQAGSGGTGELFF,TGTGCCAGCAGCCAAGCGGGTAGCGGGGGCACCGGGGAGCTGTTTTTT
NA,TRBV2,TRBJ1-1,NA,CASSGGLGLEAFF,TGTGCCAGCAGTGGAGGTTTGGGGCTTGAAGCTTTCTTT
NA,TRBV4-2,TRBJ1-1,NA,CASSQMVGALAPNTEAFF,TGTGCCAGCAGCCAAATGGTGGGGGCCCTAGCTCCGAACACTGAAGCTTTCTTT
NA,TRBV3-1/TRBV3-2,TRBJ2-2,NA,CASSQDWRATGELFF,TGTGCCAGCAGCCAAGACTGGCGGGCTACCGGGGAGCTGTTTTTT
NA,TRBV2,TRBJ1-1,once,CATSPGGAEAFF,TGTGCCACTTCCCCCGGCGGCGCTGAAGCTTTCTTT
TRBD1,TRBV7-9,TRBJ1-1,NA,CASSSTSRDRALNTEAFF,TGTGCCAGCAGCTCCACTTCCCGGGACAGAGCCTTGAACACTGAAGCTTTCTTT
NA,TRBV28,TRBJ2-1,few,CASSLMGLSSYNEQFF,TGTGCCAGCAGTTTGATGGGCCTGAGCTCCTACAATGAGCAGTTCTTC
TRBD2,TRBV10-1,TRBJ2-5,once,CASRGLAGGSGETQYF,TGCGCCAGCAGGGGACTAGCGGGGGGTTCGGGAGAGACCCAGTACTTC
NA,TRBV5-4,TRBJ2-7,NA,CASSRPPTGSPAKDDEQYF,TGTGCCAGCAGCCGACCACCTACAGGGAGCCCAGCTAAAGATGACGAGCAGTACTTC
NA,TRBV27,TRBJ2-7,NA,CASSLKRAGTSYEQYF,TGTGCCAGCAGTCTCAAAAGGGCGGGTACTTCCTACGAGCAGTACTTC
NA,TRBV5-1,TRBJ2-1,NA,CASQPSSYNEQFF,TGCGCCAGCCAACCGAGCTCCTACAATGAGCAGTTCTTC
NA,TRBV5-1,TRBJ2-2,NA,CASSLRAGQNTGELFF,TGCGCCAGCAGCTTGCGGGCGGGTCAGAACACCGGGGAGCTGTTTTTT
NA,TRBV27,TRBJ1-4,NA,CASSFLTVPNEKLFF,TGTGCCAGCAGTTTTCTGACAGTACCTAATGAAAAACTGTTTTTT
TRBD1,TRBV5-1,TRBJ1-4,NA,CASSLGDRAEKLFF,TGCGCCAGCAGCCTAGGGGACAGGGCTGAAAAACTGTTTTTT
TRBD2,TRBV7-6,TRBJ2-3,NA,CASSLPSGGDTQYF,TGTGCCAGCAGCCTCCCTAGCGGGGGTGATACGCAGTATTTT
TRBD1,TRBV7-6,TRBJ2-7,NA,CASSLDGTVRYEQYF,TGTGCCAGCAGCTTAGACGGGACAGTCCGGTACGAGCAGTACTTC
TRBD1,TRBV7-9,TRBJ1-2,NA,CASSSTDRGGNGYTF,TGTGCCAGCAGCTCCACCGACAGGGGTGGTAATGGCTACACCTTC